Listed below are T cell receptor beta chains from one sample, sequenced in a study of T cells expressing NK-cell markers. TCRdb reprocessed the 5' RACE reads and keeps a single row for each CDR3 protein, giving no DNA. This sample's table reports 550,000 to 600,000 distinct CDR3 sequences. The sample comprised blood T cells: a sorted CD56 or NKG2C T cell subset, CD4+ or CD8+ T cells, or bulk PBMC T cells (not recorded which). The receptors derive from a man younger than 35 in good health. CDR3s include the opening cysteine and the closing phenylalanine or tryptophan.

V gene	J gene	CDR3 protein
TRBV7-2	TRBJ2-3	CASSTHSVNTQYF
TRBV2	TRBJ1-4	CASSEALRAGGRKLFF
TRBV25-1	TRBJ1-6	CASSRTGIYNSPLHF
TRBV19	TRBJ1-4	CASSGTAINEKLFF
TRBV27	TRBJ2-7	CASSSHPKLVPYEQYF
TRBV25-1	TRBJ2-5	CASEGRETQYF
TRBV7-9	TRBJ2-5	CASSSRLAAKETQYF
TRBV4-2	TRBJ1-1	CASTKGDLNTEAFF
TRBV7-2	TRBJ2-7	CASSTGTSKHF
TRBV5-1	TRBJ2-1	CASSLAPAGVSYNEQFF
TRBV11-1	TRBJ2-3	CASSLLLLEGTSSTDTQYF
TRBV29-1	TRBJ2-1	CSVVLAGYNEQFF
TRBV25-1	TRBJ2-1	CASSLGGGGSEQFF
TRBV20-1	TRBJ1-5	CSAREQPDQPQHF
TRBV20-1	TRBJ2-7	CSGIGHNNYEQYF
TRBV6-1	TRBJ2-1	CASSGSTGTSGPNEQFF
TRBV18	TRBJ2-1	CASAFPGRSRNEQFF
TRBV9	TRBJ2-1	CASSRFENEQFF
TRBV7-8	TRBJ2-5	CASSSTGGEVETQYF
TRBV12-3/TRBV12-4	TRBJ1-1	CASSPSENTEAFF
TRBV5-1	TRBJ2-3	CASSLGGSSDTQYF
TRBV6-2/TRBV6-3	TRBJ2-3	CASSYSMGAWEDTQYF
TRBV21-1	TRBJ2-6	CASSPDRGTGANVLTF
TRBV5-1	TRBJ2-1	CASTMSGSFDEQFF
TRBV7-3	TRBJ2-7	CASSLNPAAEQYF
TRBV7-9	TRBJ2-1	CASTSSGMWLNEQFF
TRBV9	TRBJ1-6	CASSLDVPGQGMNSPLHF
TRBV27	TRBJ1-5	CASSLIGEPQHF
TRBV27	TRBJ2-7	CASSSVQGLSSYEQYF
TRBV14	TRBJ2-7	CASSQLDSYEQYF
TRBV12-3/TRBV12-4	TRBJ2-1	CASRLRLVGGNEQFF
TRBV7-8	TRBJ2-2	CASSSSLETGELFF
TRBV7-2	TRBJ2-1	CASSSRVDNEQFF
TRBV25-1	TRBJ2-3	CASSEGRGEADTQYF
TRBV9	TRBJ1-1	CASSVATGPNTEAFF
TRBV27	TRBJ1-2	CASSSVQGAGYGYTF
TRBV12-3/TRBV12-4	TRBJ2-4	CASSAPRRAENIQYF
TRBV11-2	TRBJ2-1	CASSLAGVTNEQFF
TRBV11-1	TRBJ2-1	CASSSVRRGMLGGNEQFF
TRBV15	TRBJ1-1	CATSRLPPEGWTEAFF
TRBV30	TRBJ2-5	CAWSAGGKQETQYF
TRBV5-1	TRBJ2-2	CASSLDGQGVTGELFF
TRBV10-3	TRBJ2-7	CAAGTGAYEQYF
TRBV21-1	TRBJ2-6	CASSNRPPSSGANVLTF
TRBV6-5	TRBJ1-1	CASSFRDDTEAFF
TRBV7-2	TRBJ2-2	CASSRTGTSGSRAGELFF
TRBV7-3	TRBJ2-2	CASSVTQANTGELFF
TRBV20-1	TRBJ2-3	CSARFGQPSTDTQYF
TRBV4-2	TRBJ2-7	CASSLRQGVISSHYEQYF
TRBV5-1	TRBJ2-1	CASNVLGQGNNEQFF
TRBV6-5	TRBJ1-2	CASSYFQWGAGYTF
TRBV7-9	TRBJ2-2	CASSQRGTGGTGELFF
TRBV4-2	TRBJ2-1	CASSQENRDSNEQFF
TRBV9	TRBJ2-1	CASSETTSSGRGGEQFF
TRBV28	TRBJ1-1	CASPPTGGVNTEAFF
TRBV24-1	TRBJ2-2	CATRERDTGELFF
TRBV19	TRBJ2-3	CASSGRGLAGGQDTQYF